Presented here are 20 T cell receptor beta chains from one specimen sequenced in a study of CD8+ T cells in alopecia areata listed by TCRdb under 2018. Receptor amplification or capture employed the immunoSEQ multiplex PCR assay. To provide template for TCR sequencing, every sample had RNA extracted and reverse transcribed into cDNA. What TCRdb holds here is the immuneACCESS table cut down to in-frame rearrangements. Part of the clones is not present; checked against another copy, under half of the missing clones reflect an unresolved V gene, and the others are unexplained. This sample is represented by approximately 89,000 clones; roughly 50% of them were singletons. The leading ten clones occupy roughly 6% of the sample. The sequencing sample was made of NKG2D-high CD8+ T cells sorted from blood. Interpreted using the paper, the cell subset or site label stands for: sorted CD8+ NKG2D-high blood T cells. These receptor sequences come from a human donor with alopecia areata.

The sample holds one count of this clone. The chain has TRBV4-1 and TRBJ1-1; 9 bases match TRBD1. Germline loops: CDR1 MGHRA, CDR2 YSYEKL. J was trimmed by 3 bases and V by 5 bases; bases with no gene match: 1. The length of the CDR3 is 13 residues. The CDR3 DNA reads as TGCGCCAGCAGCTGGGACAGGGACACTGAAGCTTTCTTT. Protein sequence: CASSWDRDTEAFF.

This clone was observed a handful of times. The rearrangement joins TRBV28 to TRBJ2-7; 8 bases agree with TRBD1. The CDR3 is 13 residues long. With 6 bases clipped from V and 3 bases from J, the junction kept 4 bases outside the gene matches. From germline, CDR1 is MDHEN and CDR2 SYDVKM. Here the CDR3 DNA reads TGTGCCAGCAGGTGGACAGGGAACTACGAGCAGTACTTC. Protein product: CASRWTGNYEQYF.

This clone was detected a few times. The gene calls are TRBV29-1 and TRBJ1-1; 10 bases match TRBD1. With V trimmed by 6 bases and J by 7 bases, 5 bases remained unmatched. Germline CDR1 is SQVTM and CDR2 is ANQGSEA. CDR3 length: 12 amino acids. DNA for the CDR3: TGCAGCGTGGGGACAGGGGAATTTGAAGCTTTCTTT. This sequence encodes CSVGTGEFEAFF.

The chain carries TRBV29-1 and TRBJ2-7; possibly TRBD2 for D (5 bases). Germline V lookup: CDR1 SQVTM, CDR2 ANQGSEA. The CDR3 runs to 12 residues. Trimming stripped 1 base from V and 1 base from J, with 5 bases between. The CDR3 here is CSVEGESYEQYF. Here the CDR3 DNA reads TGCAGCGTTGAAGGGGAGTCCTACGAGCAGTACTTC.

This clone occurred a few times. The rearrangement links TRBV28 to TRBJ2-7; 7 bases map to TRBD2. V was pared by 7 bases and J by 1 base, with 7 bases of the junction left unmatched. The CDR3 has 14 amino acids. Germline V gene lookup returns CDR1 MDHEN and CDR2 SYDVKM. The DNA for the CDR3 is TGTGCCAGCATGCGGGGAGGGATATCCTACGAGCAGTACTTC. Its translation is CASMRGGISYEQYF.

This clone was seen a few times. V usage is TRBV5-5 and J usage is TRBJ2-7; no definite D call. The CDR3 extends over 11 amino acids. Germline V gene data show CDR1 as SGHKS and CDR2 as YYEKEE (reference sequence). Trimming stripped 6 bases from V and 4 bases from J, with 8 bases between. The CDR3 spells CASILDYEQYF. CDR3 DNA sequence: TGTGCCAGCATCCTGGATTACGAGCAGTACTTC.

The chain combines TRBV13 with TRBJ2-7, with 9 bases fitting TRBD1. V lost 5 bases, J lost 1 base, and 3 bases stayed unmatched. Looked up from germline, CDR1 is PRHDT and CDR2 is FYEKMQ (reference sequence). This CDR3 contains 14 residues. In DNA, the CDR3 is TGTGCCAGCAGCGGACAGGGGAAGTCCTACGAGCAGTACTTC. Amino acid sequence: CASSGQGKSYEQYF.

The chain recombines TRBV6-6 with TRBJ1-5, with a tentative D call TRBD1 (6 bases). The CDR3 is 13 residues long. Trimming pared 8 bases from V and 4 bases from J, leaving 12 bases between. Germline CDR1 and CDR2: MNHNY and SVGAGI (reference sequence). The CDR3 region is CASHQGGNQPQHF. The CDR3, as DNA: TGTGCCAGCCACCAAGGGGGGAATCAGCCCCAGCATTTT.

The chain recombines TRBV4-3 with TRBJ2-2; D is possibly TRBD2 (7 bases). V lost 4 bases and J 2 bases, leaving 17 bases between the germline ends. Per the germline V gene, CDR1 is LGHNA and CDR2 is YSLEER. The length of the CDR3 is 17 residues. CDR3 nucleotides: TGCGCCAGCAGCCCCCACTGGGGGGGCTCCAACACCGGGGAGCTGTTTTTT. As protein: CASSPHWGGSNTGELFF.

The CDR3 region has the DNA TGTGCCAGCAGCCAGGGACCGACGCCGTACTTC. Translating it yields CASSQGPTPYF. J is TRBJ2-7 and V is TRBV7-9, with D perhaps TRBD1 or TRBD2 (5 bases each). This CDR3 spans 11 amino acids. CDR1 and CDR2 from the germline V gene are SEHNR and FQNEAQ (reference sequence). Trimming cost V 5 bases and J 12 bases, with 14 bases left between them.

V usage is TRBV15 and J usage is TRBJ2-3; no reliable D call. In germline, CDR1 is LNHNV, CDR2 YYDKDF (reference sequence). This CDR3 region has 15 residues. V shed 1 base and J shed 1 base, with 9 bases lying between them. The CDR3 reads CATSRVLSGTDTQYF. The CDR3 coding sequence is TGTGCCACCAGCAGAGTGCTTAGTGGCACAGATACGCAGTATTTT.

This chain links TRBV27 with TRBJ1-2; 12 bases fit TRBD1. The CDR3 covers 16 residues. Germline CDR1 reads MNHEY; CDR2 reads SMNVEV (reference sequence). V gave up 7 bases and J gave up 2 bases; unmatched junction bases: 8. CDR3 sequence (DNA): TGTGCCAGCACCGGCTTGGGGACAGGGGGCAACTATGGCTACACCTTC. It is translated as CASTGLGTGGNYGYTF.

This clone was counted a few times. The rearrangement uses TRBV27 and TRBJ2-5, with D uncertain. V lost 4 bases and J 4 bases, leaving 10 bases between the germline ends. Germline V gene data show CDR1 as MNHEY and CDR2 as SMNVEV (reference sequence). CDR3 length: 13 amino acids. The CDR3: CASSSEGSETQYF. The DNA of the CDR3 is TGTGCCAGCAGTTCAGAAGGATCAGAGACCCAGTACTTC.

The chain uses TRBV7-9 and TRBJ2-7, with TRBD2 as a possible D gene (6 bases). V was clipped by 4 bases and J by 5 bases, with 9 bases between them. This CDR3 region has 12 residues. Germline CDR1 is SEHNR and CDR2 is FQNEAQ (reference sequence). The CDR3 nucleotides are TGTGCCAGCAGCTCGGGGGTAAACGAGCAGTACTTC. This encodes CASSSGVNEQYF.

The J gene is TRBJ2-1, the V gene TRBV11-3; 9 bases are shared with TRBD1. This CDR3 spans 17 amino acids. Unmatched junction bases numbered 9, after V lost 4 bases and J lost 2 bases. Germline V lookup: CDR1 SGHNT, CDR2 YENEEA. The CDR3 loop reads CASSSDPGQGAYNEQFF. CDR3 sequence (DNA): TGTGCCAGCAGCTCCGACCCGGGACAGGGTGCCTACAATGAGCAGTTCTTC.

The chain carries TRBV30 and TRBJ1-1; D is undetermined. The V end was cut by 0 bases, the J end by 2 bases, with 16 bases between. Germline CDR1 reads GTSNPN; CDR2 reads SVGIG (reference sequence). The CDR3 is 16 amino acids. In DNA form, the CDR3 reads TGTGCCTGGAGTGTCTGGGAATTTCGGCCAAACACTGAAGCTTTCTTT. It is translated as CAWSVWEFRPNTEAFF.

The V and J genes are TRBV27 and TRBJ1-2; unclear D gene. CDR3 size: 15 residues. The V end lost 3 bases, the J end lost 1 base, and 12 bases lay between the germline ends. Per germline, CDR1 MNHEY and CDR2 SMNVEV (reference sequence). CDR3 nucleotide sequence: TGTGCCAGCAGTTTCGGTCTGGACGATAACTATGGCTACACCTTC. Its protein is CASSFGLDDNYGYTF.

The chain is built from TRBV29-1 and TRBJ1-5, with D uncertain. With 6 bases removed from V and 1 base from J, the gap between germline ends came to 10 bases. The CDR3 covers 13 residues. Germline assignment: CDR1 SQVTM and CDR2 ANQGSEA. The CDR3 DNA reads as TGCAGCGTGGGTGGTGGGAGCAATCAGCCCCAGCATTTT. Amino acid sequence: CSVGGGSNQPQHF.

The chain has TRBV29-1 and TRBJ1-2; D is unclear. The CDR3 length is 12 residues. Germline V CDR1 and CDR2: SQVTM, ANQGSEA. Trimming took off 4 bases at V and 8 bases at J, with 14 bases between the two ends. For the CDR3, the DNA is TGCAGCGTTGTAGCGGGGATGGACGGCTACACCTTC. Its protein is CSVVAGMDGYTF.

A single count supports this clone. The DNA of the CDR3 is TGTGCCAGCACCTGGTCCCAGCGAGAGGCCCTCCACTTT. It codes for CASTWSQREALHF. The chain links TRBV27 to TRBJ1-6; D gene unclear. The CDR3 runs to 13 residues. Trimming removed 7 bases from V and 14 bases from J, with 18 bases in between. Germline V gene sequence: CDR1 MNHEY, CDR2 SMNVEV (reference sequence).